This T cell receptor (beta chain) comes out of a study of CD8 T cells in acute hepatitis C reinfection. Assay: immunoSEQ multiplex PCR; the TCRdb copy retains only in-frame clones and omits some. The sample lists 30,000 to 40,000 clones; 75% to 90% were seen once. The time point here: naive CD8 control sorted from an acute-time-point sample. The V end was cut by 6 bases, the J end by 6 bases, with 14 bases between. The CDR3 spans 14 residues. Germline V CDR1 and CDR2: MNHEY, SMNVEV (reference sequence). Input material: naive CD8+ T cells from PBMCs. V usage is TRBV27 and J usage is TRBJ2-2; D uncertain. The TCR was taken from a young woman who spontaneously cleared hepatitis C infection. The CDR3 coding sequence is TGTGCCAGCAGCCTAGGGCTAGTACCCGGGGAGCTGTTTTTT. Encoded protein: CASSLGLVPGELFF.